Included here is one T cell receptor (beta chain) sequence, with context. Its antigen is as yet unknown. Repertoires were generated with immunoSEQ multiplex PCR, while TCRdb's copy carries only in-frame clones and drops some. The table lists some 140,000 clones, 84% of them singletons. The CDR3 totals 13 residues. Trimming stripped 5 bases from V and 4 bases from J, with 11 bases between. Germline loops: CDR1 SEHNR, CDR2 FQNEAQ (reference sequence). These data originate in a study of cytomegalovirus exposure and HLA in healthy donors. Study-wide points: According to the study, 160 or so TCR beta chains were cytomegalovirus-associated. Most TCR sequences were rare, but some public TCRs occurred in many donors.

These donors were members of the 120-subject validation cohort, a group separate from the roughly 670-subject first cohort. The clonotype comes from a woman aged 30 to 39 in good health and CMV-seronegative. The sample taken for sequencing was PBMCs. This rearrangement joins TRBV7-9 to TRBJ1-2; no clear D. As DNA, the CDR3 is TGTGCCAGCAGCCAAGCGGCAGGCTATGGCTACACCTTC. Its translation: CASSQAAGYGYTF.